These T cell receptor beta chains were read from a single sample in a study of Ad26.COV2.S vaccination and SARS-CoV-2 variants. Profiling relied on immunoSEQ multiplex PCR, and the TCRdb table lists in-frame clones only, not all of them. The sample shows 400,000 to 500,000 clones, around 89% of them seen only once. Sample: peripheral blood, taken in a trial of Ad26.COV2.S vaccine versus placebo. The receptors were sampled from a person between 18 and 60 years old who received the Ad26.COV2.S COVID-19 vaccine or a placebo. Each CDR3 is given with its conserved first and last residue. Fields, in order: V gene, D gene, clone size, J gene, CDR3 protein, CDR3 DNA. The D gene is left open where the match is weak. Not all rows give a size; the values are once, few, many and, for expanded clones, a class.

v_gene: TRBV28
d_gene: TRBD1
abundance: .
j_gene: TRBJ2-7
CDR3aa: CASRGQSNYEQYF
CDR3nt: TGTGCCAGCCGGGGACAGTCGAACTACGAGCAGTACTTC

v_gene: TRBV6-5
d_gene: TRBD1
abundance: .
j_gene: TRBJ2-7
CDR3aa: CASSHRGSREQYF
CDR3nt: TGTGCCAGCAGTCACAGGGGGTCCCGCGAGCAGTACTTC

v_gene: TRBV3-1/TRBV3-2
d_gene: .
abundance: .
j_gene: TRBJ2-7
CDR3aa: CASSQAYEQYF
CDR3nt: TGTGCCAGCAGCCAAGCATACGAGCAGTACTTC

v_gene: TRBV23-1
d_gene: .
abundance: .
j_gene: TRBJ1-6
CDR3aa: CASSHSQGDYNSPLHF
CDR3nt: TGCGCCAGCAGTCATTCACAGGGAGACTATAATTCACCCCTCCACTTT

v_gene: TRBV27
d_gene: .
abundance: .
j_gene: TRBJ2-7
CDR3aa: CASSPPGSSYEQYF
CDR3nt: TGTGCCAGCAGTCCCCCCGGGTCGTCCTACGAGCAGTACTTC

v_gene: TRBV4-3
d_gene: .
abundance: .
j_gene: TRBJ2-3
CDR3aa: CASSQHRNTATDTQYF
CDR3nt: TGCGCCAGCAGCCAACATAGGAATACCGCAACAGATACGCAGTATTTT

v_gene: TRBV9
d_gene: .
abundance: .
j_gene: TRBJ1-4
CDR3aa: CASSAGPTPAVEKLFF
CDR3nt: TGTGCCAGCAGCGCGGGACCGACACCTGCAGTGGAAAAACTGTTTTTT

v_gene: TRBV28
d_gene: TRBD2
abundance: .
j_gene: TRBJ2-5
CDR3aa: CASSLADGETQYF
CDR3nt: TGTGCCAGCAGCCTAGCGGATGGAGAGACCCAGTACTTC

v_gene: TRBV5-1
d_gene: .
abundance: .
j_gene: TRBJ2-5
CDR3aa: CASSLEGRTINKETQYF
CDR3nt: TGCGCCAGCAGCTTGGAAGGCCGAACCATAAACAAAGAGACCCAGTACTTC

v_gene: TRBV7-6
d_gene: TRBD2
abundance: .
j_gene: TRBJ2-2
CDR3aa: CASTFDLAGDGTGELFF
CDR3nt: TGTGCCAGCACCTTTGACCTAGCGGGGGATGGGACCGGGGAGCTGTTTTTT

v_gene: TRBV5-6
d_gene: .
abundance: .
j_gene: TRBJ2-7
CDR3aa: CASSLLGSPTLYF
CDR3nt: TGTGCCAGCAGCTTATTGGGGTCCCCGACTCTGTACTTC

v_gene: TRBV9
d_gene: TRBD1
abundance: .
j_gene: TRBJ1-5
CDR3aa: CASSGGQGGQPQHF
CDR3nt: TGTGCCAGCAGCGGAGGACAGGGGGGTCAGCCCCAGCATTTT

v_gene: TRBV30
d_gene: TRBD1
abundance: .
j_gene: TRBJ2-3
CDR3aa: CAWSVRQGVTDTQYF
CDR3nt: TGTGCCTGGAGTGTAAGACAGGGGGTAACAGATACGCAGTATTTT

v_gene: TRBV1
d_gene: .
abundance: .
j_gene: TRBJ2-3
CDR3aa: CTKSGAGVSTDTQYF
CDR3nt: TGCACAAAATCGGGAGCGGGGGTTTCCACAGATACGCAGTATTTT

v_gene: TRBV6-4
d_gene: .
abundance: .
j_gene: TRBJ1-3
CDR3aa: CADATSGNTIYF
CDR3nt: TGTGCCGATGCGACCTCTGGAAACACCATATATTTT

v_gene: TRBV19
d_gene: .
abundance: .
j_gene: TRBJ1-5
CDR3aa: CASSIVGGAKNQPQHF
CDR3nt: TGTGCCAGTAGTATAGTCGGGGGGGCCAAGAATCAGCCCCAGCATTTT

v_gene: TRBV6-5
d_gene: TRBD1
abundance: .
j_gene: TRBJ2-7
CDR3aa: CASSLRDRAYEQYF
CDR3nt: TGTGCCAGCAGCCTCCGGGACAGGGCCTACGAGCAGTACTTC

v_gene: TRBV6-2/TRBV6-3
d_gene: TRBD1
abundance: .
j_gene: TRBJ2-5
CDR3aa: CASSWTGTVQETQYF
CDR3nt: TGTGCCAGCAGTTGGACCGGGACAGTACAAGAGACCCAGTACTTC

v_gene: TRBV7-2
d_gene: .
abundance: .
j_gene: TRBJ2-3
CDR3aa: CASSWDRTQYF
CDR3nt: TGTGCCAGCAGCTGGGATAGAACGCAGTATTTT

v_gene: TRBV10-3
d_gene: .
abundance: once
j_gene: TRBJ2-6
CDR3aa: CAVSGISGANVLTF
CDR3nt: TGTGCCGTCTCAGGCATCTCTGGGGCCAACGTCCTGACTTTC

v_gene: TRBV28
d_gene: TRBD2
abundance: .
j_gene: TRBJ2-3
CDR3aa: CASSLFRGGPTDTQYF
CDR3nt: TGTGCCAGCAGTTTATTTCGGGGGGGCCCTACAGATACGCAGTATTTT

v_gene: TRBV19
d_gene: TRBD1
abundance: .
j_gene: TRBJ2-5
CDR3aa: CASSIGTATQETQYF
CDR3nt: TGTGCCAGTAGTATCGGGACAGCTACCCAAGAGACCCAGTACTTC

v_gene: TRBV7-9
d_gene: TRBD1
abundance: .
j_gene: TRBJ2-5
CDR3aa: CASSGRDRGKTQYF
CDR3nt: TGTGCCAGCAGCGGACGGGACAGGGGGAAGACCCAGTACTTC

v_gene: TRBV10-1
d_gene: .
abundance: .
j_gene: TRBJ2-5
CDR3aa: CASSELGTPETQYF
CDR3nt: TGCGCCAGCAGTGAGTTGGGGACTCCGGAGACCCAGTACTTC

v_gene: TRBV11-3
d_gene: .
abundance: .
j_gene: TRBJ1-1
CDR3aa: CASSIRGNTEAFF
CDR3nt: TGTGCCAGCTCAATCAGGGGGAACACTGAAGCTTTCTTT

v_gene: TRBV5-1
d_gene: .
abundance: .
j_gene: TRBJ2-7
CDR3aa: CASRREGPYEQYF
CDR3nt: TGCGCCAGCAGACGTGAGGGGCCCTACGAGCAGTACTTC

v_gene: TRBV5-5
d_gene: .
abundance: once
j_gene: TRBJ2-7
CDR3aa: CASSFEGYEQYF
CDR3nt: TGTGCCAGCAGCTTCGAGGGCTACGAGCAGTACTTC

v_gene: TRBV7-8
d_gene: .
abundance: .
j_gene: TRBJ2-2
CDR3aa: CASSLWVGNTGELFF
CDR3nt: TGTGCCAGCAGCTTATGGGTCGGGAACACCGGGGAGCTGTTTTTT

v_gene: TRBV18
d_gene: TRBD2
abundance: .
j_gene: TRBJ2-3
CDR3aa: CASSPSASGGADTQYF
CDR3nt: TGTGCCAGCTCACCATCGGCTAGCGGGGGGGCAGATACGCAGTATTTT

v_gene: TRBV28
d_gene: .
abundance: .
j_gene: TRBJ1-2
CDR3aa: CASSPRGPGTF
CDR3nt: TGTGCCAGCAGCCCCCGGGGGCCTGGGACCTTC

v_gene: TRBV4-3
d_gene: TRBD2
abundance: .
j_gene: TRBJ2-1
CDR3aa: CASSQNQRGGTYNEQFF
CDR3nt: TGCGCCAGCAGCCAAAACCAGCGGGGGGGAACCTACAATGAGCAGTTCTTC

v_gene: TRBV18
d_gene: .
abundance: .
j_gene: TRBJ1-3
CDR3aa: CASSPKLSGQPSGNTIYF
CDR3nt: TGTGCCAGCTCACCTAAACTTTCTGGACAACCCTCTGGAAACACCATATATTTT

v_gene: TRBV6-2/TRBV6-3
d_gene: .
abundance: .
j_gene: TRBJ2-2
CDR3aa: CASSFGTGELFF
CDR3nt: TGTGCCAGCAGTTTCGGGACCGGGGAGCTGTTTTTT

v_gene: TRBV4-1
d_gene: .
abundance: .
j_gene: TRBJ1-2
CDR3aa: CASTIRSGVDYGYTF
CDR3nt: TGCGCCAGCACCATTCGATCAGGGGTGGACTATGGCTACACCTTC

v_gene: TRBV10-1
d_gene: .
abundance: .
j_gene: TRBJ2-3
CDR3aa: CASSGEFGTDTQYF
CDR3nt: TGCGCCAGCAGTGGGGAGTTCGGCACAGATACGCAGTATTTT

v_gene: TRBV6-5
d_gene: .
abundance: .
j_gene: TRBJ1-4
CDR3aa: CASSYSGGTNEKLFF
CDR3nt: TGTGCCAGCAGTTACTCGGGCGGTACTAATGAAAAACTGTTTTTT

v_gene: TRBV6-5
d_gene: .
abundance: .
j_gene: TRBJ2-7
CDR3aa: CASSSLQGPSSYEQYF
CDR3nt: TGTGCCAGCAGTTCCCTACAGGGACCCAGCTCCTACGAGCAGTACTTC

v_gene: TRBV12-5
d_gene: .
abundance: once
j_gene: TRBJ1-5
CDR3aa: CASGFLRRNQPQHF
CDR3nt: TGTGCTAGTGGTTTTTTAAGGAGAAATCAGCCCCAGCATTTT

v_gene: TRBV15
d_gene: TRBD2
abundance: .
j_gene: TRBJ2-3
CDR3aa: CATSRDGKRESTDTQYF
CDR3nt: TGTGCCACCAGCAGAGATGGGAAGCGGGAGAGCACAGATACGCAGTATTTT

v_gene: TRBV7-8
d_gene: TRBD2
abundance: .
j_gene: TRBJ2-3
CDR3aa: CASSWFALSGVYTDTQYF
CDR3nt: TGTGCCAGCAGCTGGTTCGCCCTTAGCGGGGTCTACACAGATACGCAGTATTTT

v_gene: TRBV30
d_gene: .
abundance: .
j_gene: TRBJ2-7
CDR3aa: CAWGGAPAPYEQYF
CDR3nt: TGTGCCTGGGGAGGGGCTCCGGCACCGTACGAGCAGTACTTC

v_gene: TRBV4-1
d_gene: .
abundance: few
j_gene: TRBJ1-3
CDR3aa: CASSHGRANRNTIYF
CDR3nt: TGCGCCAGCAGCCACGGCCGGGCCAACCGAAACACCATATATTTT

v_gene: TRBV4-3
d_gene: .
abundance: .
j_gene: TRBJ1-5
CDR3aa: CASSPSRYSNQPQHF
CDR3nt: TGCGCCAGCAGCCCGAGTAGGTATAGCAATCAGCCCCAGCATTTT